One and the same sample provided the 15 T cell receptor beta chains below, sequenced in a study of chemoradiotherapy in HPV16-positive cancers. TCRdb's table, derived via immunoSEQ multiplex PCR, lists solely in-frame clones and lacks some. The repertoire holds about 5,000 clones, with 70% to 80% as singletons. The sequences come from tumor tissue, collected from a patient who underwent chemoradiotherapy. These receptors were taken from a human donor with HPV-associated anogenital cancer.

The CDR3 loop is CASSVRTSGDNEQFF. CDR3 nucleotide sequence: TGTGCCAGCAGCGTACGGACTAGCGGGGACAATGAGCAGTTCTTC. V usage is TRBV27 and J usage is TRBJ2-1; 12 bases map to TRBD2. The CDR3 runs to 15 residues. Germline V gene data show CDR1 as MNHEY and CDR2 as SMNVEV (reference sequence). With V trimmed by 6 bases and J by 5 bases, 5 bases remained unmatched.

The V and J genes are TRBV15 and TRBJ1-5, with 8 bases lining up with TRBD1. V lost 1 base to trimming and J lost 4 bases; unmatched junction nucleotides: 3. The length of the CDR3 is 15 residues. In germline, CDR1 is LNHNV, CDR2 YYDKDF (reference sequence). The CDR3 loop reads CATSRAGQGNQPQHF. The CDR3 nucleotides are TGTGCCACCAGCAGAGCTGGACAGGGTAATCAGCCCCAGCATTTT.

V usage is TRBV28 and J usage is TRBJ2-1; 10 positions match TRBD2. This CDR3 comprises 14 residues. After removal of 7 bases from V and 9 bases from J, the junction contained 9 bases not matched to a gene. From germline, CDR1 is MDHEN and CDR2 SYDVKM. CDR3 coding DNA: TGTGCCAGCACATCTAGCGGGAGATTTAGTGAGCAGTTCTTC. It encodes CASTSSGRFSEQFF.

J is TRBJ1-1 and V is TRBV5-1, with D maybe TRBD1 (5 bases). Germline CDR1 is SGHRS and CDR2 is YFSETQ. Trimming stripped 0 bases from V and 2 bases from J, with 8 bases between. The CDR3 has 14 residues. The CDR3 is CASSLGGGNTEAFF. In DNA form, the CDR3 reads TGCGCCAGCAGCTTGGGGGGGGGTAACACTGAAGCTTTCTTT.

In the case of this clone: This specimen includes other DNA sequences encoding the same CDR3. The V and J genes are TRBV7-9 and TRBJ1-6; D unresolved. The CDR3 length is 14 residues. V gave up 1 base and J gave up 4 bases, with 5 bases separating them. In germline, CDR1 is SEHNR, CDR2 FQNEAQ (reference sequence). The CDR3 loop is CASSLEQYNSPLHF. Written as DNA, the CDR3 is TGTGCCAGCAGCTTAGAGCAATATAATTCACCCCTCCACTTT.

The sample holds one count of this clone. The genes are TRBV5-1 and TRBJ2-5; tentatively, D is TRBD1 (5 bases). Germline CDR1 reads SGHRS; CDR2 reads YFSETQ. Deletions cut 4 bases from V and 2 bases from J, with 18 bases between. The length of the CDR3 is 16 residues. CDR3 region: CASSQSFRVGQETQYF. Here the CDR3 DNA reads TGCGCCAGCAGCCAAAGCTTCAGGGTTGGACAAGAGACCCAGTACTTC.

The CDR3 DNA reads TGTGCCAGCAGTGAATTGGAGAACACTGAAGCTTTCTTT. Protein product: CASSELENTEAFF. The chain uses TRBV2 and TRBJ1-1; D not resolved. Trimming stripped 2 bases from V and 1 base from J, with 5 bases between. The CDR3 is 13 residues long. The germline V gene encodes CDR1 SNHLY and CDR2 FYNNEI.

This rearrangement joins TRBV9 to TRBJ1-1; D ambiguous. CDR3 length: 13 amino acids. V lost 0 bases, J lost 3 bases, and 6 bases lay in between. Looked up from germline, CDR1 is SGDLS and CDR2 is YYNGEE. CDR3 residues: CASSVDAHTEAFF. CDR3 coding DNA: TGTGCCAGCAGCGTAGATGCCCACACTGAAGCTTTCTTT.

The gene calls are TRBV11-2 and TRBJ2-3; 8 positions agree with TRBD1. V lost 5 bases and J lost 7; bases outside the gene matches: 17. This CDR3 has 17 amino acids. CDR1 is SGHAT, CDR2 FQNNGV, per germline. This CDR3 is CASSRQRRTGILNTQYF. CDR3 DNA sequence: TGTGCCAGCAGCCGACAACGCAGGACAGGGATTCTGAATACGCAGTATTTT.

V is TRBV7-3 and J is TRBJ2-3, with 9 bases that match TRBD2. Germline CDR1 is SGHTA and CDR2 is FQGTGA. This CDR3 spans 15 amino acids. Unmatched junction bases numbered 9, after V lost 5 bases and J lost 6 bases. The CDR3 DNA is TGTGCCAGCAGCCCCCGAGCGGGAGGTGGGGATACGCAGTATTTT. Protein product: CASSPRAGGGDTQYF.

This clone was picked up a small number of times. The chain has TRBV1 and TRBJ1-4; no check of the table's D call, TRBD1, against the DNA was made. TRBV1 is a recognized pseudogene. The CDR3 totals 17 residues. In nucleotides, the CDR3 is TGCACCAGCAGCCAAGGACTTAGGGACAGCCGCGGAGAAAAACTGTTTTTT. Protein: CTSSQGLRDSRGEKLFF.

The chain couples TRBV29-1 to TRBJ1-1, with TRBD1 matching over 7 bases. Germline V gives CDR1 SQVTM, CDR2 ANQGSEA. This CDR3 has 15 residues. V shed 2 bases and J 1 base; nucleotides not matched to a gene: 7. The CDR3 loop is CSVERVRQGNTEAFF. CDR3 nucleotides: TGCAGCGTTGAAAGAGTTCGACAGGGGAACACTGAAGCTTTCTTT. Combining the CDR3 with reference TRBV29-1 and TRBJ1-1 gives the whole variable domain SAVISQKPSRDICQRGTSLTIQCQVDSQVTMMFWYRQQPGQSLTLIATANQGSEATYESGFVIDKFPISRPNLTFSTLTVSNMSPEDSSIYLCSVERVRQGNTEAFFGQGTRLTVV.

V is TRBV19 and J is TRBJ2-7; 7 bases fit TRBD2. The CDR3 loop spans 14 amino acids. The V and J ends lost 5 bases and 5 bases, in that order; junction bases with no gene match: 9. Per germline, CDR1 LNHDA and CDR2 SQIVND (reference sequence). CDR3 sequence (DNA): TGTGCCAGTAGTCCCCAAGCGGGACTCGACGAGCAGTACTTC. Residues: CASSPQAGLDEQYF.

Only one count was recorded for this clone. J is TRBJ2-3 and V is TRBV23-1, with 13 bases aligning to TRBD2. TRBV23-1 is classed as an ORF, of uncertain function. Trimming removed 0 bases from V and 4 bases from J; junction bases left unmatched: 7. The CDR3 length is 18 residues. The CDR3 sequence: CASSQSGTSGAGSDTQYF. CDR3 DNA: TGCGCCAGCAGTCAATCCGGGACTAGCGGGGCGGGGTCAGATACGCAGTATTTT.

The V and J genes are TRBV5-8 and TRBJ2-7; D ambiguous. V was trimmed by 4 bases and J by 3 bases, leaving 8 bases between them. The CDR3 extends over 12 amino acids. Germline V CDR1 and CDR2: SGHTS, YDEGEE. The CDR3 loop is CASSLGHYEQYF. The DNA of the CDR3 is TGTGCCAGCAGCCTCGGGCACTACGAGCAGTACTTC.